These 23 T cell receptor beta chains were sequenced from one sample in a study of T cell changes during pregnancy in multiple sclerosis. Libraries were prepared by immunoSEQ multiplex PCR; TCRdb keeps only in-frame clonotypes and omits some of them. The sample carries 65,000 to 90,000 clones, around 90% recorded once. This specimen consisted of PBMCs, obtained in the first trimester of pregnancy. Receptors were obtained from a female donor in good health, serving as a control in a pregnancy study. Some clones in this sample may be carry-over from other donors' samples.

This chain connects TRBV7-2 to TRBJ2-5; 8 bases match TRBD2. Germline V lookup: CDR1 SGHTA, CDR2 FQGNSA. V lost 3 bases and J lost 5; bases outside the gene matches: 2. This CDR3 region has 13 residues. CDR3 sequence: CASSFPGGETQYF. The CDR3 coding sequence is TGTGCCAGCAGCTTTCCGGGGGGGGAGACCCAGTACTTC.

The count of this clone is one. The chain is built from TRBV29-1 and TRBJ1-1; D remains unclear. Germline loops: CDR1 SQVTM, CDR2 ANQGSEA. Trimming removed 6 bases at V and 1 base at J, with 12 bases between. This CDR3 spans 13 amino acids. DNA of the CDR3: TGCAGCGTACAGCCCCCCGGGAACACTGAAGCTTTCTTT. Amino acids: CSVQPPGNTEAFF. Using reference TRBV29-1 and TRBJ1-1 for the parts outside the CDR3, the full variable domain is SAVISQKPSRDICQRGTSLTIQCQVDSQVTMMFWYRQQPGQSLTLIATANQGSEATYESGFVIDKFPISRPNLTFSTLTVSNMSPEDSSIYLCSVQPPGNTEAFFGQGTRLTVV.

V is TRBV5-1 and J is TRBJ2-5, with a possible D match to TRBD1 (6 bases). Deletions cut 0 bases from V and 4 bases from J, with 10 bases between. Per germline, CDR1 SGHRS and CDR2 YFSETQ. There are 14 residues in the CDR3. CDR3 loop: CASSLGQVIETQYF. CDR3 sequence (DNA): TGCGCCAGCAGCTTGGGACAGGTGATAGAGACCCAGTACTTC.

The V and J genes are TRBV7-9 and TRBJ1-2; TRBD1 is a possible D gene (5 bases). Germline V CDR1 and CDR2: SEHNR, FQNEAQ (reference sequence). The ends were cut back, 1 base at V and 6 bases at J, with 12 bases in the middle. CDR3 length: 14 residues. CDR3 in amino acids: CASSLGLGDHGYTF. DNA for the CDR3: TGTGCCAGCAGCTTAGGATTAGGGGATCATGGCTACACCTTC.

This chain connects TRBV19 to TRBJ1-5, with TRBD1 identical over 12 bases. CDR3 size: 14 residues. Germline CDR1 is LNHDA and CDR2 is SQIVND (reference sequence). V lost 6 bases to trimming and J lost 13 bases; unmatched junction nucleotides: 10. The CDR3 sequence: CASRVGQGAAAQHF. The DNA for the CDR3 is TGTGCCAGTAGAGTGGGACAGGGGGCGGCCGCTCAGCATTTT.

This clone has a single count. The V call is TRBV5-6, the J call TRBJ2-7, with a tentative D call TRBD2 (7 bases). Trimming took 2 bases from V and 6 from J, leaving 9 bases between them. The V gene's germline CDR1 is SGHDT and CDR2 YYEEEE. The length of the CDR3 is 12 residues. The CDR3 reads CASSFGGAEQYF. CDR3 sequence (DNA): TGTGCCAGCAGCTTTGGGGGGGCCGAGCAGTACTTC.

V is TRBV5-8 and J is TRBJ1-3; a weak D match, TRBD1 (5 bases). CDR1 and CDR2 from the germline V gene are SGHTS and YDEGEE. The V end was cut by 5 bases, the J end by 2 bases, with 11 bases between. The CDR3 is made up of 14 amino acids. The chain's CDR3 is CASRREGAGNTIYF. CDR3 nucleotides: TGTGCCAGCAGACGTGAAGGGGCTGGAAACACCATATATTTT.

The rearrangement links TRBV18 to TRBJ2-5; 7 bases agree with TRBD1. Germline V gene lookup returns CDR1 KGHSH and CDR2 LQKENI. After removal of 8 bases from V and 3 bases from J, the junction contained 9 bases not matched to a gene. The CDR3 has 14 residues. CDR3 residues: CASRDRVGEETQYF. The CDR3 DNA is TGTGCCAGCCGCGACAGGGTCGGAGAAGAGACCCAGTACTTC.

The rearrangement joins TRBV29-1 to TRBJ2-1, with TRBD1 matching 9 bases. Germline CDR1 and CDR2: SQVTM and ANQGSEA. The V and J ends lost 8 bases and 9 bases, in that order; junction bases with no gene match: 8. CDR3 length equals 12 residues. The CDR3 nucleotides are TGCAGCTCTTTAACAGGGGGCACTGAGCAGTTCTTC. Protein sequence: CSSLTGGTEQFF.

This chain uses TRBV7-9 with TRBJ1-6, with 9 bases identical to TRBD1. This CDR3 spans 14 amino acids. The germline V gene has CDR1 SEHNR and CDR2 FQNEAQ (reference sequence). V dropped 2 bases and J dropped 8; count of bases not matched to a gene: 1. The DNA for the CDR3 is TGTGCCAGCAGCTTACGGGACAGGGATTCACCCCTCCACTTT. As protein: CASSLRDRDSPLHF.

The chain couples TRBV6-1 to TRBJ1-2; TRBD1 aligns across 7 bases. J gave up 4 bases and V 5 bases, and 7 bases lay outside the gene matches. Germline assignment: CDR1 MNHNS and CDR2 SASEGT. CDR3 length: 14 residues. The CDR3 reads CASSFPGQSYGYTF. In nucleotides, the CDR3 is TGTGCCAGCAGTTTTCCGGGACAGTCCTATGGCTACACCTTC.

The chain couples TRBV6-1 to TRBJ1-2; no clear D gene. This CDR3 has 15 residues. The V gene lost 2 bases and the J gene lost 7 bases, with 17 bases spanning the gap. Per the germline V gene, CDR1 is MNHNS and CDR2 is SASEGT. This chain's CDR3 is CASSEMGAGRAGYTF. The CDR3, as DNA: TGTGCCAGCAGTGAAATGGGTGCAGGCCGCGCTGGCTACACCTTC.

The rearrangement links TRBV5-6 to TRBJ1-3; 10 bases line up with TRBD1. Germline assignment: CDR1 SGHDT and CDR2 YYEEEE. CDR3 length equals 18 residues. After removal of 5 bases from V and 4 bases from J, the junction contained 15 bases not matched to a gene. CDR3 coding DNA: TGTGCCAGCAGGCACGCTGTCGCGACAGGGGGCGTGGGAAACACCATATATTTT. It yields the protein CASRHAVATGGVGNTIYF.

The chain recombines TRBV5-1 with TRBJ2-1, with 7 positions matching TRBD2. The V segment lost 2 bases and the J segment 7 bases; nucleotides outside the gene matches: 0. The CDR3 loop spans 12 amino acids. The germline V gene has CDR1 SGHRS and CDR2 YFSETQ. The CDR3 nucleotides are TGCGCCAGCAGCTTCGGGGGGAATGAGCAGTTCTTC. Its protein is CASSFGGNEQFF.

The CDR3 is CASHPKGGTEQPQHF. DNA of the CDR3: TGTGCCAGCCACCCCAAGGGAGGGACGGAACAGCCCCAGCATTTT. The chain uses TRBV6-1 and TRBJ1-5, with a weak D call TRBD1 (5 bases). The V end lost 8 bases, the J end lost 7 bases, and 21 bases lay between the germline ends. The CDR3 contains 15 residues. Germline CDR1 MNHNS, CDR2 SASEGT.

The rearrangement links TRBV9 to TRBJ2-3; 10 nucleotides align to TRBD1. V was pared by 3 bases and J by 2 bases, with 3 bases of the junction left unmatched. The CDR3 is 15 residues long. Germline V gives CDR1 SGDLS, CDR2 YYNGEE. CDR3 nucleotides: TGTGCCAGCAGCGGGGGACAGGGGCACACAGATACGCAGTATTTT. Its translation is CASSGGQGHTDTQYF.

The V gene is TRBV5-4, the J gene TRBJ2-5; TRBD1 matches 10 bases. The CDR3 spans 15 residues. The germline V gene has CDR1 SGHNT and CDR2 YYREEE (reference sequence). After removal of 1 base from V and 4 bases from J, the junction contained 4 bases not matched to a gene. CDR3 amino acids: CASSLMTGGTETQYF. In nucleotides, the CDR3 is TGTGCCAGCAGCTTGATGACAGGGGGCACAGAGACCCAGTACTTC.

The chain recombines TRBV4-3 with TRBJ2-6; D may be TRBD2 (6 bases). V was clipped by 0 bases and J by 1 base, with 10 bases between them. The CDR3 extends over 17 amino acids. Germline CDR1 is LGHNA and CDR2 is YSLEER. Written as DNA, the CDR3 is TGCGCCAGCAGCCAAGAAGTGGCGGGATCTGGGGCCAACGTCCTGACTTTC. Its protein is CASSQEVAGSGANVLTF.

V usage is TRBV30 and J usage is TRBJ1-1; 7 positions agree with TRBD1. Trimming removed 4 bases from V and 4 bases from J; junction bases left unmatched: 3. CDR3 length: 12 amino acids. The germline V gene encodes CDR1 GTSNPN and CDR2 SVGIG (reference sequence). The CDR3 spells CAWTGGTTEAFF. The CDR3 DNA follows: TGTGCCTGGACAGGGGGGACCACTGAAGCTTTCTTT.

This rearrangement joins TRBV5-6 to TRBJ2-5; 9 bases line up with TRBD1. Trimming at V came to 3 bases and at J to 5 bases, leaving 11 bases not matched to a gene. In germline, CDR1 is SGHDT, CDR2 YYEEEE. CDR3 length equals 16 residues. CDR3 sequence (DNA): TGTGCCAGCAGCTCCCGTGGACAGGGGTATCAGGAGACCCAGTACTTC. This codes for CASSSRGQGYQETQYF.

This clone was seen a few times. The CDR3, as DNA: TGTGCCAGCAGTTACTACGACAGGAGGCAGCCCCAGCATTTT. Its protein is CASSYYDRRQPQHF. The rearrangement uses TRBV6-6 and TRBJ1-5, with a tentative D call TRBD1 (6 bases). The germline gives CDR1 MNHNY, CDR2 SVGAGI (reference sequence). The CDR3 length is 14 residues. The V end lost 1 base, the J end lost 7 bases, and 11 bases lay between the germline ends.

CDR3 amino acids: CASISGTSGGNEQYF. CDR3 nucleotide sequence: TGTGCCAGCATCTCCGGGACTAGCGGGGGTAACGAGCAGTACTTC. The chain employs TRBV6-1 and TRBJ2-7; 14 bases line up with TRBD2. The CDR3 totals 15 residues. V lost 7 bases and J lost 5; bases outside the gene matches: 7. Germline V gives CDR1 MNHNS, CDR2 SASEGT.

The chain couples TRBV13 to TRBJ2-3; the D gene is possibly TRBD1 (7 bases). This CDR3 has 16 amino acids. Deletions cut 6 bases from V and 5 bases from J, with 21 bases between. In germline, CDR1 is PRHDT, CDR2 FYEKMQ (reference sequence). Here the CDR3 reads CASSSGEGAILDTQYF. CDR3 bases: TGTGCCAGCAGTTCGGGAGAGGGGGCCATCTTAGATACGCAGTATTTT.